The rows below give T cell receptor beta chains drawn from one sample of a study of cytomegalovirus exposure and HLA in healthy donors. Data came from immunoSEQ multiplex PCR; TCRdb stores just in-frame clones and leaves some out. The sample has about 180,000 clones, roughly 87% seen once; the top ten hold about 1.5%. Sequencing input: PBMCs. The receptors derive from a man in his forties or fifties in good health and CMV-seronegative. CDR3s include the opening cysteine and the closing phenylalanine or tryptophan. A D gene is named only where the DNA matches it firmly. Not all rows give a size; the values are once, few, many and, for expanded clones, a class.

v_call	cdr3_length	clone_size	d_call	j_call	cdr3_nt	cdr3_aa
TRBV27	14	few	TRBD1	TRBJ1-2	TGTGCCAGCAGTTTAGCCGGGACAGGATATGGCTACACCTTC	CASSLAGTGYGYTF
TRBV9	20	.	TRBD2	TRBJ2-3	TGTGCCAGCAGCGGGGGGACTAGCGGGATGCTTATAGATAGCACAGATACGCAGTATTTT	CASSGGTSGMLIDSTDTQYF
TRBV28	16	.	.	TRBJ2-5	TGTGCCAGCAGCCCCACGGGTAGCTATCATCTGGAGACCCAGTACTTC	CASSPTGSYHLETQYF
TRBV2	16	.	.	TRBJ2-1	TGTGCCAGCACCGGAGACAGGACGGTGTCCTACAATGAGCAGTTCTTC	CASTGDRTVSYNEQFF
TRBV6-6	15	.	.	TRBJ1-3	TGTGCCAGCAGATCGTCGGGAGGGAGCGGAAACACCATATATTTT	CASRSSGGSGNTIYF
TRBV6-1	14	.	.	TRBJ2-3	TGTGCCAGCAGTGTTTCGGGGAGCGCAGATACGCAGTATTTT	CASSVSGSADTQYF
TRBV4-3	16	.	TRBD1	TRBJ1-2	TGCGCCAGCAGCCCCCTAGGACAGGGGGTCAACTATGGCTACACCTTC	CASSPLGQGVNYGYTF
TRBV4-3	18	.	TRBD2	TRBJ2-1	TGCGCCAGCAGCCAAGAGTTCTTTGTCGGGGGGTCCTACAATGAGCAGTTCTTC	CASSQEFFVGGSYNEQFF
TRBV28	16	.	TRBD1	TRBJ1-2	TGTGCCAGCAGTCTCACCCAGGGGGCAGGAGGCTATGGCTACACCTTC	CASSLTQGAGGYGYTF
TRBV27	17	.	TRBD2	TRBJ2-3	TGTGCCAGCAGTCCCCGACTAGCGGAGACGAGCACAGATACGCAGTATTTT	CASSPRLAETSTDTQYF
TRBV7-9	19	.	TRBD1	TRBJ1-4	TGTGCCAGCAGCCTCATTTTCGGGACAGCTCTTGCAACTAATGAAAAACTGTTTTTT	CASSLIFGTALATNEKLFF
TRBV28	14	.	.	TRBJ1-1	TGTGCCAGCAGTAGAACAGGGAGCCTTAAAGAAGCTTTCTTT	CASSRTGSLKEAFF
TRBV4-3	15	.	.	TRBJ2-2	TGCGCCAGCAGCCTCGGCACAGGAGAGGCCGGGGAGCTGTTTTTT	CASSLGTGEAGELFF
TRBV19	15	.	.	TRBJ1-6	TGTGCCAGTAGTACCATGAGATCCTATAATTCACCCCTCCACTTT	CASSTMRSYNSPLHF